This entry lists 29 T cell receptor beta chains sequenced from one sample in a study of OX40 agonist ivuxolimab in advanced cancers. The method was immunoSEQ multiplex PCR; TCRdb's version includes in-frame clones alone and lacks a portion of them. The table records about 50,000 clones, around 80% of them present only once. This material consisted of CD4+ or CD8+ T cells sorted from blood, taken in a trial of the OX40 agonist ivuxolimab. Receptors were obtained from an adult with an advanced solid tumor such as melanoma, head and neck, liver or kidney cancer.

V is TRBV10-3 and J is TRBJ2-7; unclear D gene. Germline values: CDR1 ENHRY, CDR2 SYGVKD. The CDR3 has 15 residues. V lost 0 bases to trimming and J lost 6 bases, with 15 bases between them. In nucleotides, the CDR3 is TGTGCCATCAGTGAGTCGACACGGGTTCCTCTCGAGCAGTACTTC. This gives the protein CAISESTRVPLEQYF.

The chain links TRBV6-5 to TRBJ1-2; 8 bases align to TRBD1. V was clipped by 0 bases and J by 6 bases; unmatched bases: 3. This CDR3 region has 14 residues. CDR1 MNHEY and CDR2 SVGAGI come from the germline V gene. The chain's CDR3 is CASSYSPTGDGYTF. DNA for the CDR3: TGTGCCAGCAGTTACTCGCCGACAGGGGATGGCTACACCTTC.

The chain recombines TRBV19 with TRBJ2-3, with D hard to call. V lost 3 bases and J 0 bases, leaving 7 bases between the germline ends. There are 14 residues in the CDR3. The germline V gene has CDR1 LNHDA and CDR2 SQIVND (reference sequence). CDR3 residues: CASSIPGSTDTQYF. The CDR3 bases are TGTGCCAGTAGTATCCCCGGGAGCACAGATACGCAGTATTTT.

The V and J genes are TRBV7-6 and TRBJ2-7; possible D gene TRBD1, 6 bases. V lost 4 bases and J lost 0, with 13 bases in between. This CDR3 is 15 amino acids long. The V gene's germline CDR1 is SGHVS and CDR2 FNYEAQ. Here the CDR3 DNA reads TGTGCCAGCAGCTCAAGACAGGAATCCTCCTACGAGCAGTACTTC. As protein: CASSSRQESSYEQYF.

The chain uses TRBV7-6 and TRBJ2-3, with D hard to call. Germline CDR1 is SGHVS and CDR2 is FNYEAQ. This CDR3 is built from 12 residues. V was cut by 5 bases and J by 5 bases, with 8 bases left in between. CDR3 amino acids: CASSPEIDTQYF. As DNA, the CDR3 is TGTGCCAGCAGCCCGGAGATAGATACGCAGTATTTT.

This chain uses TRBV27 with TRBJ1-1; D is unclear. CDR1 and CDR2 (germline): MNHEY, SMNVEV (reference sequence). The CDR3 is 13 residues long. V lost 2 bases to trimming and J lost 2 bases, with 6 bases between them. CDR3 nucleotides: TGTGCCAGCAGTTTAACTGTTAACACTGAAGCTTTCTTT. It is translated as CASSLTVNTEAFF.

The chain links TRBV10-3 to TRBJ2-7; D remains ambiguous. The CDR3 is 13 amino acids. The V gene lost 4 bases and the J gene lost 4 bases, with 11 bases spanning the gap. Looked up from germline, CDR1 is ENHRY and CDR2 is SYGVKD. DNA of the CDR3: TGTGCCATCAGTGCCGAGGACGGGTACGAGCAGTACTTC. Amino acids: CAISAEDGYEQYF.

V usage is TRBV19 and J usage is TRBJ1-4; the D is unclear. V gave up 6 bases and J gave up 8 bases, with 16 bases separating them. The CDR3 extends over 14 amino acids. Germline V gives CDR1 LNHDA, CDR2 SQIVND (reference sequence). The CDR3 DNA is TGTGCCAGTAGGGTGGACCCTTCAAGGGAAAAACTGTTTTTT. Its protein product is CASRVDPSREKLFF.

The chain is built from TRBV4-3 and TRBJ2-7; unclear D gene. This CDR3 is built from 12 residues. The V gene's germline CDR1 is LGHNA and CDR2 YSLEER. Trimming cost V 4 bases and J 6 bases, with 10 bases left between them. For the CDR3, the DNA is TGCGCCAGCAGCCGGAACTTCGGCGAGCAGTACTTC. This gives the protein CASSRNFGEQYF.

The rearrangement links TRBV1 to TRBJ1-2; TRBD1 was called by the table and not checked on the DNA. TRBV1 is assigned pseudogene status. This CDR3 region has 14 residues. The CDR3 protein is CTSSQVPRALGYTF. In DNA, the CDR3 is TGCACCAGCAGCCAAGTTCCCAGGGCCCTTGGCTACACCTTC.

The rearrangement joins TRBV6-5 to TRBJ2-7; D possibly corresponds to TRBD2 (5 bases). This CDR3 has 14 amino acids. The V end was cut by 5 bases, the J end by 1 base, with 12 bases between. In germline, CDR1 is MNHEY, CDR2 SVGAGI. CDR3: CASSPTSGSYEQYF. CDR3 DNA sequence: TGTGCCAGCAGTCCCACCTCGGGGTCCTACGAGCAGTACTTC.

The chain joins TRBV4-3 to TRBJ1-5; unclear D gene. Trimming shortened V by 2 bases and J by 5 bases, and 7 bases separated the two germline ends. The CDR3 length is 13 residues. Germline V CDR1 and CDR2: LGHNA, YSLEER. The CDR3, as DNA: TGCGCCAGCAGCCAACGTCGGGATCAGCCCCAGCATTTT. This encodes CASSQRRDQPQHF.

This clone is a singleton in its sample. The rearrangement joins TRBV30 to TRBJ2-7, with D unclear. The CDR3 totals 14 residues. The germline V and J ends were trimmed by 1 base and 6 bases, with 16 bases remaining between them. CDR1 and CDR2 from the germline V gene are GTSNPN and SVGIG (reference sequence). For the CDR3, the DNA is TGTGCCTGGAGTGGGGTTTTTGGGTCGGGCGAGCAGTACTTC. It codes for CAWSGVFGSGEQYF.

J is TRBJ1-4 and V is TRBV15; the D gene is possibly TRBD1 (5 bases). V was pared by 0 bases and J by 16 bases, with 12 bases between. The CDR3 is 12 amino acids. Germline V gene sequence: CDR1 LNHNV, CDR2 YYDKDF (reference sequence). The CDR3 loop reads CATSRDNARGFF. CDR3 bases: TGTGCCACCAGCAGAGATAACGCAAGGGGGTTTTTT.

V is TRBV30 and J is TRBJ2-3; D possibly corresponds to TRBD1 (5 bases). V lost 0 bases, J lost 3 bases, and 7 bases lay in between. Germline values: CDR1 GTSNPN, CDR2 SVGIG (reference sequence). The CDR3 totals 13 residues. The CDR3 here is CAWSVGATDTQYF. The CDR3 bases are TGTGCCTGGAGTGTAGGGGCAACAGATACGCAGTATTTT.

CDR3 DNA sequence: TGTGCCAGCAGCTTGGCAGGCAGTTACTATGGCTACACCTTC. It yields the protein CASSLAGSYYGYTF. The V and J genes are TRBV5-8 and TRBJ1-2, with D unresolved. The germline V and J ends were trimmed by 0 bases and 3 bases, with 9 bases remaining between them. CDR1 and CDR2 from the germline V gene are SGHTS and YDEGEE. This CDR3 has 14 residues.

Only a few counts were recorded for this clone. The V call is TRBV9, the J call TRBJ2-3; perhaps TRBD2 as D (6 bases). Trimming pared 3 bases from V and 4 bases from J, leaving 15 bases between. CDR1 and CDR2 (germline): SGDLS, YYNGEE. The CDR3 has 15 amino acids. The CDR3, as DNA: TGTGCCAGCAGCGGGGCTTACCGGGAGCCAGATACGCAGTATTTT. This translates into CASSGAYREPDTQYF.

The gene calls are TRBV11-2 and TRBJ1-1, with 9 bases fitting TRBD1. CDR3 size: 14 residues. The V gene's germline CDR1 is SGHAT and CDR2 FQNNGV. V lost 5 bases to trimming and J lost 4 bases; unmatched junction nucleotides: 5. The CDR3 DNA is TGTGCCAGCAGCCACAGGGGGCGCGGCACTGAAGCTTTCTTT. This encodes CASSHRGRGTEAFF. The full variable domain, in which reference TRBV11-2 and TRBJ1-1 provide the parts outside the CDR3, is EAGVAQSPRYKIIEKRQSVAFWCNPISGHATLYWYQQILGQGPKLLIQFQNNGVVDDSQLPKDRFSAERLKGVDSTLKIQPAKLEDSAVYLCASSHRGRGTEAFFGQGTRLTVV.

This clone showed up just once. V is TRBV7-8 and J is TRBJ1-2; D perhaps matches TRBD1 (5 bases). Per the germline V gene, CDR1 is SGHVS and CDR2 is FQNEAQ. V gave up 3 bases and J gave up 6 bases, with 20 bases separating them. The CDR3 has 16 amino acids. The DNA for the CDR3 is TGTGCCAGCAGCTTCATTTACAGGCAACTCCCAGATGGCTACACCTTC. Its translation is CASSFIYRQLPDGYTF.

The rearrangement links TRBV19 to TRBJ2-7, with 9 bases lining up with TRBD2. The trim removed 3 bases at V and 6 bases at J, leaving 6 bases unmatched. The CDR3 consists of 14 residues. CDR1 is LNHDA and CDR2 is SQIVND in the germline V gene (reference sequence). CDR3 DNA: TGTGCCAGTAGTATCTTAGCGGGAGTGGGCGAGCAGTACTTC. Protein product: CASSILAGVGEQYF.

The V call is TRBV29-1, the J call TRBJ2-3; D not certain. Per germline, CDR1 SQVTM and CDR2 ANQGSEA. The CDR3 covers 11 residues. V shed 6 bases and J shed 4 bases, with 8 bases lying between them. In nucleotides, the CDR3 is TGCAGCGTCCCGAGTCCAGATACGCAGTATTTT. It translates to CSVPSPDTQYF.

The V call is TRBV7-2, the J call TRBJ1-2; 9 positions match TRBD1. There are 17 residues in the CDR3. V lost 6 bases to trimming and J lost 4 bases; unmatched junction nucleotides: 15. The germline V gene encodes CDR1 SGHTA and CDR2 FQGNSA. CDR3 sequence: CASSPRGTGGLGYGYTF. CDR3 in DNA: TGTGCCAGCAGTCCGAGGGGTACAGGGGGCTTGGGCTATGGCTACACCTTC.

This clone was observed a handful of times. This chain joins TRBV9 and TRBJ2-7, with 8 nucleotides matching TRBD1. Germline CDR1 is SGDLS and CDR2 is YYNGEE. This CDR3 spans 15 amino acids. V was pared by 0 bases and J by 7 bases, with 9 bases of the junction left unmatched. CDR3 loop: CASSVGGTGAEEQYF. CDR3 nucleotide sequence: TGTGCCAGCAGCGTAGGGGGGACAGGCGCGGAAGAGCAGTACTTC.

V is TRBV19 and J is TRBJ2-5; 8 nucleotides match TRBD1. The J call may be mistaken, given a closer DNA end match to TRBJ2-7. This CDR3 spans 16 amino acids. Germline V CDR1 and CDR2: LNHDA, SQIVND (reference sequence). CDR3: CASSINSQGATYEQYF. CDR3 bases: TGTGCCAGTAGTATCAACAGTCAGGGGGCAACCTACGAGCAGTACTTC.

V gene TRBV6-1 combines with J gene TRBJ1-2; D unresolved. Between the trimmed V and J ends, which lost 6 bases and 4 bases, there was a span of 18 bases. CDR1 is MNHNS and CDR2 is SASEGT in the germline V gene. The CDR3 has 15 residues. CDR3 sequence: CASRFNREKSYGYTF. The CDR3, as DNA: TGTGCCAGCAGATTTAATAGGGAAAAATCCTATGGCTACACCTTC.

This clone was found a few times. J is TRBJ1-3 and V is TRBV29-1, with 7 bases fitting TRBD1. The CDR3 has 14 amino acids. V lost 3 bases to trimming and J lost 7 bases; unmatched junction nucleotides: 9. Germline CDR1 is SQVTM and CDR2 is ANQGSEA. The CDR3 DNA reads as TGCAGCGTTGAGAGCAACGTCAGGGGGAACACCATATATTTT. Translation gives CSVESNVRGNTIYF.

The chain is built from TRBV5-1 and TRBJ2-5; a weak D match, TRBD1 (5 bases). V dropped 3 bases and J dropped 5 bases, with 17 bases sitting between them. This CDR3 has 15 amino acids. Germline V gene lookup returns CDR1 SGHRS and CDR2 YFSETQ. The CDR3 is CASSWSITGAETQYF. The CDR3 DNA sequence: TGCGCCAGCAGCTGGAGCATCACAGGCGCGGAGACCCAGTACTTC.

This rearrangement joins TRBV9 to TRBJ2-7; 13 positions agree with TRBD2. V was pared by 3 bases and J by 6 bases, with 3 bases of the junction left unmatched. The CDR3 covers 14 residues. Per germline, CDR1 SGDLS and CDR2 YYNGEE. CDR3 bases: TGTGCCAGCAGCGCCGGACTAGCGGGAGTCGAGCAGTACTTC. Amino acid sequence: CASSAGLAGVEQYF. The variable domain in full, with the rest retrieved from reference TRBV9 and TRBJ2-7, is DSGVTQTPKHLITATGQRVTLRCSPRSGDLSVYWYQQSLDQGLQFLIQYYNGEERAKGNILERFSAQQFPDLHSELNLSSLELGDSALYFCASSAGLAGVEQYFGPGTRLTVT.

The chain recombines TRBV5-1 with TRBJ2-7; D not resolved. CDR3 size: 12 residues. Trimming pared 7 bases from V and 6 bases from J, leaving 14 bases between. Germline V gives CDR1 SGHRS, CDR2 YFSETQ. CDR3 in amino acids: CASATRSSEQYF. The CDR3 coding sequence is TGCGCCAGCGCGACTCGGAGCAGCGAGCAGTACTTC. The whole variable domain, remainder taken from reference TRBV5-1 and TRBJ2-7, is KAGVTQTPRYLIKTRGQQVTLSCSPISGHRSVSWYQQTPGQGLQFLFEYFSETQRNKGNFPGRFSGRQFSNSRSEMNVSTLELGDSALYLCASATRSSEQYFGPGTRLTVT.